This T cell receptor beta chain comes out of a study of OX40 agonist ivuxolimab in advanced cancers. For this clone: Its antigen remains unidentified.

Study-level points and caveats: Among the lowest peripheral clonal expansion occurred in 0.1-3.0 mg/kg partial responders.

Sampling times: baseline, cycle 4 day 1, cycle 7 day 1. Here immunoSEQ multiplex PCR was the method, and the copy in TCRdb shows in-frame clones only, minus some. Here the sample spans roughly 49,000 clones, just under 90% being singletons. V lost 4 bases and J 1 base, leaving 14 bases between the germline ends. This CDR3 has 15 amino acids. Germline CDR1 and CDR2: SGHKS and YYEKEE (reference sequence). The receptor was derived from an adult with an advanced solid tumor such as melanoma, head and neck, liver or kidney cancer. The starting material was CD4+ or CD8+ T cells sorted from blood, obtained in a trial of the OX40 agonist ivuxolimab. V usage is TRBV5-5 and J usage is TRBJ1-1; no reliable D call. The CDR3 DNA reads TGTGCCAGCAGCCTGGGGAGTGAGGGGAACACTGAAGCTTTCTTT. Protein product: CASSLGSEGNTEAFF.